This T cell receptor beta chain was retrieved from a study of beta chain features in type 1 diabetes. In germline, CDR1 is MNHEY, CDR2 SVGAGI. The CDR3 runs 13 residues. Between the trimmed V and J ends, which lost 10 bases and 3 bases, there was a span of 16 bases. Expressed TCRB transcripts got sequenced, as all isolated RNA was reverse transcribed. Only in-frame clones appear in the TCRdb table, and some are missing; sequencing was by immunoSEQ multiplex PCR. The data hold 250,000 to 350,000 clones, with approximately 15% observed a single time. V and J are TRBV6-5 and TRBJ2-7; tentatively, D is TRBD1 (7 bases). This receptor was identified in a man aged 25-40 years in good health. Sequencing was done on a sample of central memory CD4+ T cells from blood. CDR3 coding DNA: TGTGCCACCAGGCGGCAGGGGGGCTACGAGCAGTACTTC. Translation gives CATRRQGGYEQYF.